The 28 T cell receptor beta chains in this list originate from one sample, sequenced in a study of blood T cell repertoires in COVID-19 (dated by TCRdb to 2020 to 2022). Libraries were constructed by the immunoSEQ multiplex PCR assay. Not all clones reach the TCRdb copy of this immuneACCESS table, which keeps in-frame sequences only. Checked studies attribute under half of the gap to unresolved V genes and leave the rest unexplained. The sample includes 80,000 or so clones, with roughly 85% observed a single time. Of the sample, more than 9.5% is held by the ten largest clones. Sequenced input: peripheral blood. All receptors come from a man aged 50-60 years with COVID-19, enrolled during active disease.

The chain employs TRBV5-6 and TRBJ2-1; TRBD2 matches 7 bases. V trimming: 4 bases; J trimming: 10 bases; junction bases outside the gene matches: 8. Germline loops: CDR1 SGHDT, CDR2 YYEEEE. The CDR3 is 13 residues long. The CDR3, as DNA: TGTGCCAGCAGCCCGGATGCGGGGGACGAGCAGTTCTTC. As protein: CASSPDAGDEQFF.

This clone was seen more than once but under ten times. At the DNA level, this CDR3 is encoded by other sequences in the same sample as well. This chain connects TRBV15 to TRBJ1-3; D unresolved. Germline V gene sequence: CDR1 LNHNV, CDR2 YYDKDF (reference sequence). The CDR3 totals 13 residues. The V gene lost 0 bases and the J gene lost 4 bases, with 4 bases spanning the gap. The CDR3 here is CATSRDRGNTIYF. CDR3 bases: TGTGCCACCAGCAGAGACAGGGGAAACACCATATATTTT.

J is TRBJ1-6 and V is TRBV7-2; 10 positions match TRBD1. Per the germline V gene, CDR1 is SGHTA and CDR2 is FQGNSA. J gave up 7 bases and V 5 bases, and 2 bases lay outside the gene matches. The CDR3 has 14 amino acids. CDR3 in amino acids: CASSRTGGNSPLHF. In DNA, the CDR3 is TGTGCCAGCAGCCGGACAGGGGGAAATTCACCCCTCCACTTT.

In its sample, this clone was seen once. The V and J genes are TRBV14 and TRBJ2-2; D not resolved. The CDR3 extends over 14 amino acids. Germline loops: CDR1 SGHDN, CDR2 FVKESK. V was pared by 1 base and J by 4 bases, with 7 bases between. Here the CDR3 DNA reads TGTGCCAGCAGCCAAGTAGTTCTCACCGGGGAGCTGTTTTTT. The encoded protein is CASSQVVLTGELFF.

Points on this clone: Other DNA variants within this sample encode the same CDR3. This chain uses TRBV6-5 with TRBJ1-3, with 7 bases fitting TRBD1. Germline V gene data show CDR1 as MNHEY and CDR2 as SVGAGI. CDR3 length: 15 amino acids. Trimming cost V 5 bases and J 4 bases; bases outside gene matches: 8. The CDR3 is CASSLDRLAGNTIYF. Here the CDR3 DNA reads TGTGCCAGCAGTCTGGACAGGTTAGCAGGAAACACCATATATTTT.

This clone appeared once. The chain uses TRBV19 and TRBJ2-2; D is unresolved. Deletions cut 5 bases from V and 2 bases from J, with 6 bases between. The CDR3 totals 13 residues. Germline V gene data show CDR1 as LNHDA and CDR2 as SQIVND (reference sequence). The CDR3 loop reads CASSYSNTGELFF. As DNA, the CDR3 is TGTGCCAGTAGTTACAGCAACACCGGGGAGCTGTTTTTT.

The chain combines TRBV6-6 with TRBJ2-3; a weak D match, TRBD2 (6 bases). Looked up from germline, CDR1 is MNHNY and CDR2 is SVGAGI (reference sequence). V was pared by 5 bases and J by 6 bases, with 15 bases between. The CDR3 runs to 14 residues. The CDR3 coding sequence is TGTGCCAGCAGTCGACCCGGGAGAGAGGATACGCAGTATTTT. Translating it yields CASSRPGREDTQYF.

This chain joins TRBV18 and TRBJ1-3; D is unresolved. This CDR3 contains 14 residues. Deletions cut 8 bases from V and 0 bases from J, with 11 bases between. Germline V gene sequence: CDR1 KGHSH, CDR2 LQKENI. The CDR3: CASNYMSSGNTIYF. The CDR3 bases are TGTGCCAGCAACTACATGAGCTCTGGAAACACCATATATTTT.

The chain carries TRBV27 and TRBJ1-2; TRBD1 aligns across 9 bases. This CDR3 contains 13 residues. Unmatched junction bases numbered 1, after V lost 5 bases and J lost 3 bases. Germline loops: CDR1 MNHEY, CDR2 SMNVEV (reference sequence). CDR3 nucleotides: TGTGCCAGCAGTCGACAGGGGGACTATGGCTACACCTTC. This codes for CASSRQGDYGYTF.

The chain links TRBV10-3 to TRBJ1-4; 7 nucleotides line up with TRBD1. CDR1 and CDR2 (germline): ENHRY, SYGVKD. The CDR3 is 17 residues long. The V segment lost 3 bases and the J segment 0 bases; nucleotides outside the gene matches: 7. The CDR3 reads CAISDPRQGATNEKLFF. DNA for the CDR3: TGTGCCATCAGTGATCCCCGCCAGGGGGCAACTAATGAAAAACTGTTTTTT.

The genes are TRBV19 and TRBJ1-1; D not resolved. V lost 10 bases, J lost 1 base, and 16 bases lay in between. The CDR3 has 14 amino acids. Germline-derived CDR1 and CDR2 are LNHDA and SQIVND (reference sequence). This CDR3 is CATNPRGGNTEAFF. The CDR3 nucleotides read TGTGCCACCAACCCCAGAGGCGGGAACACTGAAGCTTTCTTT. The complete variable domain, with remaining parts taken from reference TRBV19 and TRBJ1-1, reads DGGITQSPKYLFRKEGQNVTLSCEQNLNHDAMYWYRQDPGQGLRLIYYSQIVNDFQKGDIAEGYSVSREKKESFPLTVTSAQKNPTAFYLCATNPRGGNTEAFFGQGTRLTVV.

The rearrangement joins TRBV5-4 to TRBJ2-2; 10 bases fit TRBD2. J gave up 5 bases and V 0 bases, and 7 bases lay outside the gene matches. Germline-derived CDR1 and CDR2 are SGHNT and YYREEE (reference sequence). This CDR3 comprises 17 residues. CDR3 coding DNA: TGTGCCAGCAGCTTGGGACTAGCGGGTTCGTCTACCGGGGAGCTGTTTTTT. It encodes CASSLGLAGSSTGELFF.

This chain connects TRBV7-3 to TRBJ2-1; D is ambiguous. The CDR3 has 12 amino acids. Trimming shortened V by 4 bases and J by 6 bases, and 7 bases separated the two germline ends. Germline CDR1 and CDR2: SGHTA and FQGTGA. CDR3: CASSSNPNEQFF. The CDR3 DNA is TGTGCCAGCAGCTCTAACCCCAATGAGCAGTTCTTC.

This sequence joins TRBV11-2 and TRBJ2-5; D remains unclear. The germline V gene encodes CDR1 SGHAT and CDR2 FQNNGV. The CDR3 runs 11 residues. Trimming took off 1 base at V and 10 bases at J, with 7 bases between the two ends. CDR3: CASSLARDQYF. In DNA, the CDR3 is TGTGCCAGCAGCTTAGCAAGAGACCAGTACTTC.

This clone was detected only a few times. The chain couples TRBV7-8 to TRBJ2-7; perhaps TRBD2 as D (5 bases). Per the germline V gene, CDR1 is SGHVS and CDR2 is FQNEAQ. V was shortened by 3 bases and J by 5 bases, with 20 bases between the two germline ends. The CDR3 runs 16 residues. CDR3 protein: CASSLLGGFTGDEQYF. The CDR3 DNA is TGTGCCAGCAGCTTGTTAGGCGGTTTTACCGGGGACGAGCAGTACTTC.

This chain links TRBV4-3 with TRBJ2-5; 10 bases map to TRBD1. The CDR3 covers 15 residues. Germline CDR1 and CDR2: LGHNA and YSLEER. The junction had 6 bases not matched to a gene; V was cut back by 2 bases and J by 6 bases. In DNA form, the CDR3 reads TGCGCCAGCAGCCAACAGACAGGGGGCGTAAAGACCCAGTACTTC. It encodes CASSQQTGGVKTQYF.

The CDR3 sequence: CASSGQYSNQPQHF. The CDR3 region has the DNA TGTGCCAGCAGTGGACAGTATAGCAATCAGCCCCAGCATTTT. The chain uses TRBV27 and TRBJ1-5; weak D call: TRBD1 (6 bases). V lost 5 bases and J 0 bases, leaving 8 bases between the germline ends. The CDR3 runs to 14 residues. Looked up from germline, CDR1 is MNHEY and CDR2 is SMNVEV (reference sequence).

CDR3 bases: TGTGCCAGCAGCCAGGCCGGGACTAGCGGGATGTACGAGCAGTACTTC. Protein: CASSQAGTSGMYEQYF. The V gene is TRBV4-2, the J gene TRBJ2-7; 13 bases line up with TRBD2. This CDR3 is 16 amino acids long. Germline lookup yields CDR1 LGHNA and CDR2 YNFKEQ. After removal of 3 bases from V and 4 bases from J, the junction contained 6 bases not matched to a gene.

The chain recombines TRBV2 with TRBJ2-7, with D possibly being TRBD2 (6 bases). Germline V gene data show CDR1 as SNHLY and CDR2 as FYNNEI. The length of the CDR3 is 12 residues. V lost 4 bases and J 9 bases, leaving 13 bases between the germline ends. The CDR3 DNA reads as TGTGCCAGCAGTGTGGAGGGAGTCGGGCAGTACTTC. It encodes CASSVEGVGQYF.

The chain employs TRBV7-9 and TRBJ2-1; 9 nucleotides line up with TRBD1. This CDR3 is built from 15 residues. Trimming at V came to 5 bases and at J to 2 bases, leaving 4 bases not matched to a gene. Germline V gene data show CDR1 as SEHNR and CDR2 as FQNEAQ (reference sequence). CDR3 protein: CASSATGGAYNEQFF. The CDR3 bases are TGTGCCAGCAGCGCTACAGGGGGCGCCTACAATGAGCAGTTCTTC.

This chain joins TRBV3-1 (or the pseudogene TRBV3-2) and TRBJ1-4; tentative D call: TRBD1 (5 bases). The CDR3 has 15 residues. Trimming cost V 5 bases and J 0 bases, with 10 bases left between them. Germline CDR1 is LGHDT and CDR2 is YNNKEL (reference sequence). The CDR3 bases are TGTGCCAGCAGCGCCCTGACAGCAACTAATGAAAAACTGTTTTTT. Encoded protein: CASSALTATNEKLFF.

The V call is TRBV11-3, the J call TRBJ2-1; 8 positions match TRBD2. CDR1 is SGHNT and CDR2 is YENEEA in the germline V gene. The CDR3 covers 16 residues. Unmatched junction bases numbered 10, after V lost 4 bases and J lost 5 bases. The CDR3: CASSSGLGYQDNEQFF. The CDR3 DNA reads as TGTGCCAGCAGCTCGGGACTAGGATATCAGGACAATGAGCAGTTCTTC.

The chain is built from TRBV12-2 and TRBJ2-7; the table's D gene call, TRBD2, was not cross checked with the DNA. TRBV12-2 represents a pseudogene. The CDR3 is 15 amino acids. CDR3 DNA sequence: TGTGCAAGTCGCTTAGGAGTAGAATTTTCTCACGAGCAGTACTTC. Translation gives CASRLGVEFSHEQYF.

This clone is judged medium-sized (0.01 to 0.1%). The genes are TRBV19 and TRBJ1-6; D is perhaps TRBD1 (5 bases). Germline values: CDR1 LNHDA, CDR2 SQIVND (reference sequence). The CDR3 sequence is 13 residues long. With 7 bases removed from V and 9 bases from J, the gap between germline ends came to 13 bases. The CDR3 loop is CASTEGSVSPLHF. Here the CDR3 DNA reads TGTGCCAGTACGGAGGGGTCGGTTTCACCCCTCCACTTT.

V and J are TRBV19 and TRBJ2-7; TRBD1 matches at 9 bases. The CDR3 runs to 15 residues. Trimming cost V 5 bases and J 5 bases; bases outside gene matches: 10. From germline, CDR1 is LNHDA and CDR2 SQIVND (reference sequence). DNA for the CDR3: TGTGCCAGTAGTCCGCCCGGGACAGGGAGGCACGAGCAGTACTTC. Its protein product is CASSPPGTGRHEQYF.

This clone has only one observation. The chain is built from TRBV7-2 and TRBJ1-2; a weak D match, TRBD1 (6 bases). Between the trimmed V and J ends, which lost 5 bases and 5 bases, there was a span of 15 bases. The length of the CDR3 is 14 residues. CDR1 and CDR2 from the germline V gene are SGHTA and FQGNSA. This CDR3 reads CASSTGQSVYGYTF. DNA for the CDR3: TGTGCCAGCAGCACTGGACAGTCAGTATATGGCTACACCTTC.

A remark on this clone: A read error is likely, as this CDR3 ends without the conserved phenylalanine or tryptophan. It is unclear where the CDR3 begins or ends on the DNA, so no DNA is shown, and the CDR3 is as TCRdb lists it. The chain employs TRBV28 and TRBJ1-1; the table's D call, TRBD1, was not checked against the DNA. Germline assignment: CDR1 MDHEN and CDR2 SYDVKM. 12 amino acids form the CDR3, both terminal residues included. This CDR3 is CASSLPKGQLEV.

This clone appeared once. The rearrangement links TRBV2 to TRBJ2-1; the match to TRBD2 covers 9 bases. V gave up 3 bases and J gave up 4 bases; unmatched junction bases: 1. The CDR3 sequence is 14 residues long. Germline V gene data show CDR1 as SNHLY and CDR2 as FYNNEI. The CDR3 region has the DNA TGTGCCAGCAGTGAGCTAGCGGGATACAATGAGCAGTTCTTC. Its protein product is CASSELAGYNEQFF.